A selection of T cell receptor beta chains follows, all from one sample in a study of cytomegalovirus exposure and HLA in healthy donors. Clones were read by immunoSEQ multiplex PCR, and TCRdb kept only the in-frame ones, dropping some. Among about 59,000 clones, roughly 83% were seen once, and the ten largest hold about 1.6%. Sequencing was performed on PBMCs. The receptors come from a human donor in good health. Both conserved end residues are part of each CDR3. The D gene is left open where the match is weak. The listing skips clone size in some rows; elsewhere it reads once, few, many or a size class.

CDR3 protein: CASSYTPGQRDQPQHF
CDR3 DNA: TGTGCCAGTAGCTATACACCGGGACAGCGCGATCAGCCCCAGCATTTT
D gene: TRBD1
J gene: TRBJ1-5
V gene: TRBV19
clone size: NA

CDR3 protein: CASSPRRARPESEQYF
CDR3 DNA: TGTGCCAGCAGCCCCCGGAGGGCCCGGCCTGAATCCGAGCAGTACTTC
D gene: NA
J gene: TRBJ2-7
V gene: TRBV7-8
clone size: once

CDR3 protein: CASSKDRGRTEAFF
CDR3 DNA: TGTGCCAGTAGTAAGGACAGGGGGCGGACTGAAGCTTTCTTT
D gene: TRBD1
J gene: TRBJ1-1
V gene: TRBV19
clone size: few

CDR3 protein: CASSRGGDEKLFF
CDR3 DNA: TGTGCCAGCAGCAGGGGGGGGGATGAAAAACTGTTTTTT
D gene: NA
J gene: TRBJ1-4
V gene: TRBV7-8
clone size: NA

CDR3 protein: CSADLNTEAFF
CDR3 DNA: TGCAGTGCGGACTTGAACACTGAAGCTTTCTTT
D gene: NA
J gene: TRBJ1-1
V gene: TRBV20-1
clone size: NA

CDR3 protein: CASSFYREETQYF
CDR3 DNA: TGTGCCAGCAGCTTCTACCGGGAAGAGACCCAGTACTTC
D gene: NA
J gene: TRBJ2-5
V gene: TRBV7-2
clone size: once

CDR3 protein: CASSTREQGVGTDTQYF
CDR3 DNA: TGTGCCAGCAGTACCCGAGAGCAGGGGGTCGGCACAGATACGCAGTATTTT
D gene: TRBD1
J gene: TRBJ2-3
V gene: TRBV27
clone size: few

CDR3 protein: CASRMGASGRIAGETQYF
CDR3 DNA: TGTGCCAGCAGGATGGGGGCTAGCGGGAGGATCGCGGGCGAGACCCAGTACTTC
D gene: TRBD2
J gene: TRBJ2-5
V gene: TRBV13
clone size: NA

CDR3 protein: CASSEGSGAYNEQFF
CDR3 DNA: TGTGCCAGCAGTGAGGGTAGCGGGGCCTACAATGAGCAGTTCTTC
D gene: TRBD2
J gene: TRBJ2-1
V gene: TRBV6-4
clone size: NA

CDR3 protein: CASSSGGVVQYF
CDR3 DNA: TGCGCCAGCAGCTCGGGGGGGGTTGTGCAGTACTTC
D gene: TRBD2
J gene: TRBJ2-5
V gene: TRBV5-1
clone size: once

CDR3 protein: CASSLSGTGSNSPLHF
CDR3 DNA: TGTGCCAGCAGTTTATCGGGGACAGGGTCGAATTCACCCCTCCACTTT
D gene: TRBD1
J gene: TRBJ1-6
V gene: TRBV27
clone size: NA

CDR3 protein: CASSLDSLSYEQYF
CDR3 DNA: TGTGCCAGCAGCTTAGACTCCCTCTCCTACGAGCAGTACTTC
D gene: NA
J gene: TRBJ2-7
V gene: TRBV11-3
clone size: NA

CDR3 protein: CASSQGTGGTQYF
CDR3 DNA: TGTGCCAGCAGCCAAGGGACAGGTGGGACCCAGTACTTC
D gene: TRBD1
J gene: TRBJ2-5
V gene: TRBV11-1
clone size: few

CDR3 protein: CASSEAGGGQPQHF
CDR3 DNA: TGTGCCAGCAGTGAGGCAGGGGGCGGGCAGCCCCAGCATTTT
D gene: TRBD1
J gene: TRBJ1-5
V gene: TRBV25-1
clone size: NA

CDR3 protein: CASREEGTAYGYTF
CDR3 DNA: TGTGCCAGCAGGGAAGAGGGGACAGCCTATGGCTACACCTTC
D gene: TRBD1
J gene: TRBJ1-2
V gene: TRBV28
clone size: NA

CDR3 protein: CASSQDGGVGGTTYNEQFF
CDR3 DNA: TGTGCCAGCAGCCAAGATGGAGGAGTAGGGGGTACAACCTACAATGAGCAGTTCTTC
D gene: NA
J gene: TRBJ2-1
V gene: TRBV4-2
clone size: NA

CDR3 protein: CASSYRDRVEVYGYTF
CDR3 DNA: TGTGCCAGCAGTTACAGGGACAGGGTAGAGGTCTATGGCTACACCTTC
D gene: TRBD1
J gene: TRBJ1-2
V gene: TRBV6-5
clone size: NA

CDR3 protein: CASSEFRGKNTIYF
CDR3 DNA: TGTGCCAGCAGTGAATTCAGGGGAAAGAACACCATATATTTT
D gene: NA
J gene: TRBJ1-3
V gene: TRBV6-1
clone size: NA

CDR3 protein: CASSPSVDRGGGYTF
CDR3 DNA: TGTGCCAGCTCACCTTCGGTGGACAGGGGTGGAGGCTACACCTTC
D gene: TRBD1
J gene: TRBJ1-2
V gene: TRBV18
clone size: NA

CDR3 protein: CASSQPVFSGANVLTF
CDR3 DNA: TGCGCCAGCAGCCAGCCGGTTTTCTCTGGGGCCAACGTCCTGACTTTC
D gene: NA
J gene: TRBJ2-6
V gene: TRBV4-3
clone size: NA

CDR3 protein: CAIRGGQVDEETQYF
CDR3 DNA: TGTGCCATCAGGGGGGGACAGGTGGATGAAGAGACCCAGTACTTC
D gene: TRBD1
J gene: TRBJ2-5
V gene: TRBV10-3
clone size: NA

CDR3 protein: CAWSQLGAFYGYTF
CDR3 DNA: TGTGCCTGGAGTCAACTAGGAGCCTTCTATGGCTACACCTTC
D gene: NA
J gene: TRBJ1-2
V gene: TRBV30
clone size: NA

CDR3 protein: CASSPLGQGYTEAFF
CDR3 DNA: TGTGCCAGCTCACCACTCGGACAGGGTTACACTGAAGCTTTCTTT
D gene: TRBD1
J gene: TRBJ1-1
V gene: TRBV18
clone size: NA

CDR3 protein: CASRGTSGRPVSYEQYF
CDR3 DNA: TGTGCCAGCAGGGGGACTAGCGGGAGGCCCGTCTCCTACGAGCAGTACTTC
D gene: TRBD2
J gene: TRBJ2-7
V gene: TRBV7-9
clone size: NA

CDR3 protein: CASSERDRLNSPLHF
CDR3 DNA: TGTGCCAGCAGTGAACGGGACAGGCTGAATTCACCCCTCCACTTT
D gene: TRBD1
J gene: TRBJ1-6
V gene: TRBV6-1
clone size: NA

CDR3 protein: CAWRLNSYNEQFF
CDR3 DNA: TGTGCCTGGAGACTAAACTCCTACAATGAGCAGTTCTTC
D gene: NA
J gene: TRBJ2-1
V gene: TRBV30
clone size: NA

CDR3 protein: CASSLSYNEQFF
CDR3 DNA: TGTGCCAGCAGCCTGAGCTACAATGAGCAGTTCTTC
D gene: NA
J gene: TRBJ2-1
V gene: TRBV14
clone size: NA

CDR3 protein: CASSLVFRTGNYGYTF
CDR3 DNA: TGTGCCAGCAGCTTAGTTTTCCGGACGGGAAACTATGGCTACACCTTC
D gene: NA
J gene: TRBJ1-2
V gene: TRBV7-2
clone size: NA

CDR3 protein: CASRDRQLQETQYF
CDR3 DNA: TGTGCCAGCAGGGACAGACAACTGCAAGAGACCCAGTACTTC
D gene: NA
J gene: TRBJ2-5
V gene: TRBV6-1
clone size: once

CDR3 protein: CASSYEGQGYTEAFF
CDR3 DNA: TGTGCCAGCAGTTACGAGGGACAGGGGTACACTGAAGCTTTCTTT
D gene: TRBD1
J gene: TRBJ1-1
V gene: TRBV6-5
clone size: NA

CDR3 protein: CASSLAEYTQYF
CDR3 DNA: TGTGCCAGCAGCTTAGCAGAGTATACGCAGTATTTT
D gene: NA
J gene: TRBJ2-3
V gene: TRBV7-2
clone size: few

CDR3 protein: CASSLPTGMAYNEQFF
CDR3 DNA: TGTGCCAGCAGCTTGCCAACAGGGATGGCTTACAATGAGCAGTTCTTC
D gene: NA
J gene: TRBJ2-1
V gene: TRBV5-6
clone size: NA

CDR3 protein: CASRTTENPYEQYF
CDR3 DNA: TGTGCCAGCAGAACGACAGAGAATCCCTACGAGCAGTACTTC
D gene: NA
J gene: TRBJ2-7
V gene: TRBV6-6
clone size: NA

CDR3 protein: CASSFLQGESYTF
CDR3 DNA: TGTGCCAGCAGCTTCCTCCAGGGCGAAAGCTACACCTTC
D gene: NA
J gene: TRBJ1-2
V gene: TRBV5-6
clone size: NA

CDR3 protein: CASSPPGTRETQYF
CDR3 DNA: TGTGCCAGCTCACCTCCCGGGACACGTGAGACCCAGTACTTC
D gene: NA
J gene: TRBJ2-5
V gene: TRBV18
clone size: NA

CDR3 protein: CASSWGLAFDEQYF
CDR3 DNA: TGTGCCAGCAGCTGGGGACTAGCGTTCGACGAGCAGTACTTC
D gene: TRBD2
J gene: TRBJ2-7
V gene: TRBV7-9
clone size: NA

CDR3 protein: CAWRIQGAHYGYTF
CDR3 DNA: TGTGCCTGGAGGATTCAGGGGGCTCACTATGGCTACACCTTC
D gene: TRBD1
J gene: TRBJ1-2
V gene: TRBV30
clone size: NA

CDR3 protein: CATSWLGETQYF
CDR3 DNA: TGTGCCACTAGTTGGCTAGGAGAGACCCAGTACTTC
D gene: NA
J gene: TRBJ2-5
V gene: TRBV15
clone size: NA